This passage covers 24 T cell receptor beta chains from one sample sequenced in a study of Graves' ophthalmopathy and Graves' hyperthyroidism. Amplification from RNA transcripts yielded the TCR beta CDR3 regions. HTBI primers were used in a first-round RT-PCR, which preceded a second-round multiplex PCR. TCRdb redid the calling of the multiplex PCR reads with MiXCR, one entry per CDR3 protein. Among approximately 380,000 distinct CDR3 sequences listed, 20% to 25% were seen once. The sample consisted of peripheral blood. The receptors stem from a young woman with stable Graves' hyperthyroidism.

This clonotype was found many times. One end of the junction does not line up with germline, which may come from a read error. The gene calls are TRBV6-2 or TRBV6-3 and TRBJ1-2; TRBD1 aligns across 10 bases. The germline V gene has CDR1 MNHEY and CDR2 SVGEGT. CDR3 length equals 18 residues. The CDR3 here is CASSYSGTGASWGYSYTF. The CDR3 DNA sequence: TGTGCCAGCAGCTACTCCGGGACAGGGGCGTCCTGGGGCTATAGCTACACCTTC.

This clonotype appeared many times. V is TRBV20-1 and J is TRBJ2-7; D not resolved. V gave up 5 bases and J gave up 0 bases, with 17 bases separating them. Germline-derived CDR1 and CDR2 are DFQATT and SNEGSKA (reference sequence). This CDR3 is built from 15 residues. The CDR3 protein is CSARPWRLVSYEQYF. Here the CDR3 DNA reads TGCAGTGCTCGCCCCTGGCGCCTGGTCTCCTACGAGCAGTACTTC.

This clonotype was observed many times. The chain is built from TRBV12-3 or TRBV12-4 and TRBJ1-2; D may be TRBD1 (6 bases). The CDR3 totals 14 residues. Trimming removed 4 bases at V and 11 bases at J, with 20 bases between. CDR3 nucleotides: TGTGCCAGCAGTTCCACCGCCGCGGGACACATGTACACCTTC. As protein: CASSSTAAGHMYTF.

In this sample, this clonotype turned up many times. V is TRBV20-1 and J is TRBJ2-2; D unclear. CDR1 DFQATT and CDR2 SNEGSKA come from the germline V gene (reference sequence). The CDR3 is made up of 16 amino acids. Trimming cost V 0 bases and J 1 base, with 12 bases left between them. CDR3 coding DNA: TGCAGTGCTAGAGATCTCGCTAGGTTGAACACCGGGGAGCTGTTTTTT. Its translation: CSARDLARLNTGELFF.

This clonotype was detected ten times or more. The gene calls are TRBV20-1 and TRBJ2-7; 7 bases are a match to TRBD2. The CDR3 has 11 amino acids. CDR1 DFQATT and CDR2 SNEGSKA come from the germline V gene (reference sequence). V dropped 6 bases and J dropped 3; count of bases not matched to a gene: 2. The CDR3 sequence is CSAERDYEQYF. The CDR3 DNA follows: TGCAGTGCGGAGCGGGACTACGAGCAGTACTTC.

At least ten counts were recorded for this clonotype. The chain links TRBV19 to TRBJ2-7, with D perhaps assigned TRBD1 or TRBD2 (7 bases each). The CDR3 sequence is 15 residues long. The germline gives CDR1 LNHDA, CDR2 SQIVND (reference sequence). Trimming removed 6 bases from V and 2 bases from J, with 17 bases in between. The CDR3 DNA sequence: TGTGCCAGTAGCCCCCAGGGGGGGACAACCTACGAGCAGTACTTC. Its translation is CASSPQGGTTYEQYF.

The chain has TRBV12-3 or TRBV12-4 and TRBJ2-5, with TRBD2 matching 10 bases. The CDR3 is 16 amino acids. V shed 2 bases, J shed 4 bases, and the junction held 7 bases outside the gene matches. CDR3 in amino acids: CASSLRSGGAGETQYF. CDR3 bases: TGTGCCAGCAGTTTAAGGAGCGGGGGGGCCGGAGAGACCCAGTACTTC.

The table lists this clonotype with a few counts. The V call is TRBV5-5, the J call TRBJ2-5; D unclear. V shed 3 bases and J shed 1 base, with 7 bases lying between them. This CDR3 is 13 amino acids long. CDR1 and CDR2 from the germline V gene are SGHKS and YYEKEE (reference sequence). The CDR3 region has the DNA TGTGCCAGCAGCTATAGACGCCAAGAGACCCAGTACTTC. Translation gives CASSYRRQETQYF.

In this sample, this clonotype turned up many times. V and J are TRBV4-1 and TRBJ2-7, with D perhaps being TRBD1 or TRBD2 (6 bases each). Germline assignment: CDR1 MGHRA and CDR2 YSYEKL. Trimming removed 2 bases at V and 5 bases at J, with 19 bases between. The CDR3 length is 16 residues. The CDR3 reads CASSQRGAGVLDEQYF. CDR3 bases: TGCGCCAGCAGCCAAAGGGGGGCAGGGGTGCTCGACGAGCAGTACTTC.

The chain carries TRBV4-1 and TRBJ2-7; 7 bases are a match to TRBD1. V was clipped by 0 bases and J by 7 bases; unmatched bases: 6. The germline gives CDR1 MGHRA, CDR2 YSYEKL. This CDR3 comprises 14 residues. CDR3 coding DNA: TGCGCCAGCAGCCAAGACGTACAGGGGTGGGAGCAGTACTTC. Translated, it gives CASSQDVQGWEQYF.

This clonotype was seen repeatedly, ten times or more. J is TRBJ1-3 and V is TRBV6-7, with 7 nucleotides matching TRBD1. TRBV6-7 is assigned to the ORF class and has an uncertain function. Trimming removed 5 bases from V and 0 bases from J; junction bases left unmatched: 25. CDR3 size: 22 residues. CDR3 in DNA: TGTGCCAGCAGTCCTAGAGTAGACAGGGAGCTACCCGTAACCCACTCTGGAAACACCATATATTTT. Protein: CASSPRVDRELPVTHSGNTIYF.

Worth noting for this clonotype: A read error is possible here, since a much larger clone lies one base away. V and J are TRBV4-1 and TRBJ2-7; D gene unclear. The germline V gene encodes CDR1 MGHRA and CDR2 YSYEKL. Trimming left V 2 bases short and J 2 bases short, with 13 bases between. The CDR3 is 15 amino acids. The chain's CDR3 is CASSQSRWLAYEQYF. The CDR3 nucleotides read TGCGCCAGCAGCCAAAGTCGCTGGCTCGCCTACGAGCAGTACTTC.

This clonotype was seen many times. This chain links TRBV7-2 with TRBJ1-1; possibly TRBD1 for D (6 bases). V shed 4 bases and J shed 11 bases, with 11 bases lying between them. The CDR3 loop spans 11 amino acids. Germline loops: CDR1 SGHTA, CDR2 FQGNSA. CDR3 sequence: CASSSGVMAFF. CDR3 DNA sequence: TGTGCCAGCAGCTCAGGGGTAATGGCTTTCTTT.

This clonotype appeared many times. This chain connects TRBV28 to TRBJ1-1; TRBD1 is a possible D gene (6 bases). V shed 7 bases and J shed 7 bases, with 19 bases lying between them. Germline values: CDR1 MDHEN, CDR2 SYDVKM. The CDR3 runs to 14 residues. CDR3 sequence (DNA): TGTGCCAGCACCTGGCGGGGGGGGCGTAATGAAGCTTTCTTT. Amino acid sequence: CASTWRGGRNEAFF. Complete variable domain (other parts from reference TRBV28 and TRBJ1-1): DVKVTQSSRYLVKRTGEKVFLECVQDMDHENMFWYRQDPGLGLRLIYFSYDVKMKEKGDIPEGYSVSREKKERFSLILESASTNQTSMYLCASTWRGGRNEAFFGQGTRLTVV.

This chain links TRBV18 with TRBJ1-1, with 9 positions matching TRBD1. Germline CDR1 reads KGHSH; CDR2 reads LQKENI. The CDR3 has 14 amino acids. V dropped 6 bases and J dropped 5; count of bases not matched to a gene: 7. CDR3 nucleotides: TGTGCCAGCTCCCCTGACAGGGGGGTTACTGAAGCTTTCTTT. This sequence encodes CASSPDRGVTEAFF.

This clonotype turned up a few times. J is TRBJ2-2 and V is TRBV28; 11 bases line up with TRBD1. J lost 6 bases, V lost 4 bases, and 7 bases had no gene match. The CDR3 is made up of 16 amino acids. Germline CDR1 is MDHEN and CDR2 is SYDVKM. DNA for the CDR3: TGTGCCAGCAGTTCCCCGGGACAGGGGGGGCCCGGGGAGCTGTTTTTT. Its protein product is CASSSPGQGGPGELFF.

V is TRBV9 and J is TRBJ2-7; D gene uncertain. CDR1 is SGDLS and CDR2 is YYNGEE in the germline V gene. V dropped 2 bases and J dropped 2 bases, with 11 bases sitting between them. This CDR3 contains 14 residues. CDR3 amino acids: CASSVSTSPYEQYF. In DNA, the CDR3 is TGTGCCAGCAGCGTCTCGACAAGCCCCTACGAGCAGTACTTC.

The sample holds many counts of this clonotype. DNA of the CDR3: TGTGCCAGCAGTTACTCGACCCGGGGGGACACTGAAGCTTTCTTT. It codes for CASSYSTRGDTEAFF. This chain links TRBV6-5 with TRBJ1-1; a possible D gene is TRBD1 (5 bases). V gave up 0 bases and J gave up 3 bases, with 11 bases separating them. CDR1 is MNHEY and CDR2 is SVGAGI in the germline V gene. This CDR3 is 15 amino acids long.

This clonotype showed up just a few times. This chain joins TRBV25-1 and TRBJ1-2; tentatively, D is TRBD1 (5 bases). Trimming left V 5 bases short and J 8 bases short, with 15 bases between. The CDR3 runs 13 residues. Per the germline V gene, CDR1 is MGHDK and CDR2 is SYGVNS. CDR3 nucleotide sequence: TGTGCCAGCAGTAATTTGGGGGTGCGCGGCTACACCTTC. Translated: CASSNLGVRGYTF.

The table lists this clonotype with many counts. J is TRBJ1-5 and V is TRBV28; a weak D match, TRBD1 (5 bases). In germline, CDR1 is MDHEN, CDR2 SYDVKM. V shed 6 bases and J shed 5 bases, with 17 bases lying between them. The CDR3 contains 15 residues. CDR3 region: CASSPIDSPDQPQHF. CDR3 sequence (DNA): TGTGCCAGCAGCCCCATAGACAGTCCCGATCAGCCCCAGCATTTT.

The table lists this clonotype with a count of one. The gene calls are TRBV12-3 or TRBV12-4 and TRBJ2-5, with a tentative D call TRBD2 (6 bases). With 4 bases removed from V and 5 bases from J, the gap between germline ends came to 17 bases. This CDR3 has 15 amino acids. CDR3 nucleotide sequence: TGTGCCAGCAGTTCCCGGGACTGGGGTGATGAGACCCAGTACTTC. This gives the protein CASSSRDWGDETQYF.

This clonotype was seen repeatedly, ten times or more. This chain uses TRBV19 with TRBJ2-7, with D tentatively TRBD1 or TRBD2 (6 bases each). With 7 bases removed from V and 3 bases from J, the gap between germline ends came to 16 bases. The CDR3 has 14 residues. The germline gives CDR1 LNHDA, CDR2 SQIVND (reference sequence). The CDR3 DNA sequence: TGTGCCAGTACCCCGGGGGACATCAGCTACGAGCAGTACTTC. Encoded protein: CASTPGDISYEQYF.

This clonotype occurred many times. CDR3 amino acids: CASGSSGSFYEQYF. As DNA, the CDR3 is TGTGCCAGCGGATCTAGCGGGAGTTTCTACGAGCAGTACTTC. The chain couples TRBV28 to TRBJ2-7; 10 bases are shared with TRBD2. This CDR3 comprises 14 residues. Germline lookup yields CDR1 MDHEN and CDR2 SYDVKM. Trimming took 8 bases from V and 3 from J; bases not matched to a gene: 7.

This clonotype was picked up many times. The chain couples TRBV20-1 to TRBJ2-7; tentative D call: TRBD2 (5 bases). Trimming removed 7 bases from V and 0 bases from J, with 10 bases in between. Germline assignment: CDR1 DFQATT and CDR2 SNEGSKA (reference sequence). The CDR3 length is 12 residues. The CDR3 nucleotides are TGCAGTGGGCGTACTAGCTCCTACGAGCAGTACTTC. Translating it yields CSGRTSSYEQYF.